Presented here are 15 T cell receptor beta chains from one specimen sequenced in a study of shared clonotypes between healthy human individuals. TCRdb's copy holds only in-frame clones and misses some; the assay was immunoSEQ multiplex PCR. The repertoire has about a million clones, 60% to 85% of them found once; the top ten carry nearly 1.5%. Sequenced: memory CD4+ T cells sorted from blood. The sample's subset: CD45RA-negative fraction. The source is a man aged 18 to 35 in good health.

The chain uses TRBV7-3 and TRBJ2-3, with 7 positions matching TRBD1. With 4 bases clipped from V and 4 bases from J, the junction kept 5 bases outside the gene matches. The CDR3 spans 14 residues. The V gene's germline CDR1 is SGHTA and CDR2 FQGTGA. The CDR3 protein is CASSSRQGADTQYF. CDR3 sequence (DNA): TGTGCCAGCAGCTCTCGACAGGGCGCAGATACGCAGTATTTT. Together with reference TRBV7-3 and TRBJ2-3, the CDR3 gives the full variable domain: GAGVSQTPSNKVTEKGKYVELRCDPISGHTALYWYRQSLGQGPEFLIYFQGTGAADDSGLPNDRFFAVRPEGSVSTLKIQRTERGDSAVYLCASSSRQGADTQYFGPGTRLTVL.

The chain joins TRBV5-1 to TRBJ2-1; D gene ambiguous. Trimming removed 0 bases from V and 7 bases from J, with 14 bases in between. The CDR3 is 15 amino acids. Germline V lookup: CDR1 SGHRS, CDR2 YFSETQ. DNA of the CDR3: TGCGCCAGCAGCTTGGCCCAGCTATCCTCTAATGAGCAGTTCTTC. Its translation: CASSLAQLSSNEQFF.

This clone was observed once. CDR3 region: CASSSTWAGSGNTIYF. CDR3 DNA sequence: TGTGCCAGCAGCTCCACTTGGGCGGGCTCTGGAAACACCATATATTTT. This sequence joins TRBV7-2 and TRBJ1-3; D not certain. Trimming left V 4 bases short and J 0 bases short, with 13 bases between. This CDR3 is 16 amino acids long. Per the germline V gene, CDR1 is SGHTA and CDR2 is FQGNSA.

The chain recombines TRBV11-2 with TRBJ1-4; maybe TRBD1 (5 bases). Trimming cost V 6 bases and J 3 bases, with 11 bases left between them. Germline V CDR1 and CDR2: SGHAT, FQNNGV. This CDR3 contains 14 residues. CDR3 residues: CASSHLGANEKLFF. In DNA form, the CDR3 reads TGTGCCAGCAGTCATTTAGGGGCTAATGAAAAACTGTTTTTT.

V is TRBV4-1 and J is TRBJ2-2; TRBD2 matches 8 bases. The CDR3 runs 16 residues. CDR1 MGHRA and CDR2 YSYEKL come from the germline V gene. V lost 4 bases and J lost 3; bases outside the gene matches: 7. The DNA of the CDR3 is TGCGCCAGCAGCCTCAGGACTAGCTGGGACACCGGGGAGCTGTTTTTT. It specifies CASSLRTSWDTGELFF.

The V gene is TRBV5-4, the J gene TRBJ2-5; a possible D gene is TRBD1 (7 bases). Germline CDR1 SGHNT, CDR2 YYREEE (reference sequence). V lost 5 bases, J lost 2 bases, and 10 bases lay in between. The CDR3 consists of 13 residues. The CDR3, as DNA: TGTGCCAGCAGGCGGGGACAGCAAGAGACCCAGTACTTC. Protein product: CASRRGQQETQYF.

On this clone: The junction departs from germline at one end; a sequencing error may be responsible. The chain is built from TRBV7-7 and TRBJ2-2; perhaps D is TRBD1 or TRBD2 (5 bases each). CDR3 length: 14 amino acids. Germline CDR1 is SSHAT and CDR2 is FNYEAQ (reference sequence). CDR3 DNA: TGTGCTAGCAGCCGGGACGGAGACACCGGGGAGCTGTTTTTT. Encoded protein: CASSRDGDTGELFF.

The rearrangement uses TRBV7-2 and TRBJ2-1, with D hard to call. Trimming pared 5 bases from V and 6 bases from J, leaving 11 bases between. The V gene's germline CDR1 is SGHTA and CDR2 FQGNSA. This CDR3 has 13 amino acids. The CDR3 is CASSPFSGNEQFF. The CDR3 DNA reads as TGTGCCAGCAGCCCCTTCTCGGGCAATGAGCAGTTCTTC.

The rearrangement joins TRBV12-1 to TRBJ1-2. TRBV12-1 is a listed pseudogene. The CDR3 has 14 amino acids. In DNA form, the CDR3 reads TGTGCCAGCAGCCGGCCACCGCGCGGGAGTGGCTACACCTTC. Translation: CASSRPPRGSGYTF.

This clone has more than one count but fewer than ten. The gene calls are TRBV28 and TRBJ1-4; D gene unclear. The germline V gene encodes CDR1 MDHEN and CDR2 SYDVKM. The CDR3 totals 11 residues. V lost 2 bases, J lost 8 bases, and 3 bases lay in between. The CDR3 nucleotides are TGTGCCAGCAGTTTACACGAAAAACTGTTTTTT. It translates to CASSLHEKLFF.

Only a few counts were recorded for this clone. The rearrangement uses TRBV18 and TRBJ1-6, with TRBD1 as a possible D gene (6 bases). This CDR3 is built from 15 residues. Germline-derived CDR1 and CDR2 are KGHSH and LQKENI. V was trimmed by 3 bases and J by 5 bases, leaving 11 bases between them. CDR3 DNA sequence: TGTGCCAGCTCACCCTGGACAGTAGATAATTCACCCCTCCACTTT. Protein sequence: CASSPWTVDNSPLHF.

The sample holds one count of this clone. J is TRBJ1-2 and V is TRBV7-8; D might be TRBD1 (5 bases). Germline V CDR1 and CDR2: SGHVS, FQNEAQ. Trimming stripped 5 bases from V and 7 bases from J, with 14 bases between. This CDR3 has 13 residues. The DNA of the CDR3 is TGTGCCAGCAGCCTTCGGACAAACCTTGGCTACACCTTC. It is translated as CASSLRTNLGYTF.

In nucleotides, the CDR3 is TGCGCCAGCAGTGAGTCGAAACGGGAGCTGTTTTTT. Translating it yields CASSESKRELFF. The chain is built from TRBV10-2 and TRBJ2-2, with D uncertain. Trimming shortened V by 0 bases and J by 9 bases, and 5 bases separated the two germline ends. Germline-derived CDR1 and CDR2 are WSHSY and SAAADI. The CDR3 length is 12 residues.

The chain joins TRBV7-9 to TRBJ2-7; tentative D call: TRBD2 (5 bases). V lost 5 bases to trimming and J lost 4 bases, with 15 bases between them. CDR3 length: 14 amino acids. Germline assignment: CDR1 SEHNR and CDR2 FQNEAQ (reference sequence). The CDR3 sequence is CASSEAGIEYEQYF. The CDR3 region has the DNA TGTGCCAGCAGCGAGGCCGGGATTGAGTACGAGCAGTACTTC.

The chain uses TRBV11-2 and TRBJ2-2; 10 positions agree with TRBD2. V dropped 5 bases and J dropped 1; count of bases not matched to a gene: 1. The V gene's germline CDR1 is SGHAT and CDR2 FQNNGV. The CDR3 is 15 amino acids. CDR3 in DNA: TGTGCCAGCAGCCCTAGCGGGAGGAACACCGGGGAGCTGTTTTTT. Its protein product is CASSPSGRNTGELFF.